This T cell receptor beta chain was captured by sequencing in a study of CD8 T cells in Susac syndrome. With random hexamers, reverse transcription was performed on about 0.5 to 1 ug of RNA. TCRdb independently ran MiXCR on the immunoSEQ multiplex PCR reads; one entry per CDR3 protein. In the table there are 150,000 to 160,000 distinct CDR3 sequences, 90% to 95% of which are singletons. The sequencing sample was made of CD8+ T cells from PBMCs. The TCR sequence derives from a human donor with multiple sclerosis.

CDR3 sequence (DNA): TGTGCCAGCTCACTTAAGACACTTCCTAATAATCCTGGGGCCAACGTCCTGACTTTC. Amino acids: CASSLKTLPNNPGANVLTF. The gene calls are TRBV18 and TRBJ2-6; no clear D gene. V lost 4 bases to trimming and J lost 2 bases, with 21 bases between them. The length of the CDR3 is 19 residues. In germline, CDR1 is KGHSH, CDR2 LQKENI. Supplemented by reference TRBV18 and TRBJ2-6, the full variable domain reads NAGVMQNPRHLVRRRGQEARLRCSPMKGHSHVYWYRQLPEEGLKFMVYLQKENIIDESGMPKERFSAEFPKEGPSILRIQQVVRGDSAAYFCASSLKTLPNNPGANVLTFGAGSRLTVL.